The 5 T cell receptor beta chains listed next were all sequenced from one sample in a study of T cells in Graves' hyperthyroidism and ophthalmopathy. RNA transcripts yielded amplified TCR beta CDR3 regions. The study used the HTBI primer set for a first-round RT-PCR of the TCR CDR3. TCRdb used MiXCR to reprocess the multiplex PCR reads, holding one entry per CDR3 protein. This table has almost 600,000 distinct CDR3 sequences, roughly 14% appearing once. The sequencing input was blood. These receptors were taken from a woman aged 30 to 39 with Graves' hyperthyroidism that later progressed to Graves' ophthalmopathy.

This clonotype was seen repeatedly, ten times or more. The CDR3 coding sequence is TGTGCCAGCAGCCCCACATTGAGGGTGGTTAGCAATCAGCCCCAGCATTTT. Encoded protein: CASSPTLRVVSNQPQHF. The chain links TRBV28 to TRBJ1-5; D is ambiguous. Germline V gene sequence: CDR1 MDHEN, CDR2 SYDVKM. V gave up 6 bases and J gave up 0 bases, with 18 bases separating them. The CDR3 spans 17 residues.

This clonotype showed up many times. J is TRBJ2-3 and V is TRBV6-9, with 7 bases fitting TRBD1. CDR3 length equals 15 residues. Germline values: CDR1 MNHGY, CDR2 SVAAGI. J lost 1 base, V lost 8 bases, and 9 bases had no gene match. In nucleotides, the CDR3 is TGTGCCAGCGCGCTGGACAGGAACCGCACAGATACGCAGTATTTT. Translation gives CASALDRNRTDTQYF.

About this clonotype: This may stem from a read error, because a much larger clone lies one nucleotide away. This chain links TRBV19 with TRBJ2-1, with D possibly TRBD1 on 6 matching bases. The length of the CDR3 is 15 residues. Germline assignment: CDR1 LNHDA and CDR2 SQIVND (reference sequence). CDR3 loop: CASSWGFSRGNEQLF. In DNA form, the CDR3 reads TGTGCCAGTAGTTGGGGGTTCAGCAGGGGCAATGAGCAGCTCTTC.

Points on this clonotype: This may come from a read error, since a much larger clone is one base off. The chain couples TRBV20-1 to TRBJ1-1; 8 bases fit TRBD1. The V and J ends lost 5 bases and 8 bases, in that order; junction bases with no gene match: 4. Germline V gene data show CDR1 as DFQATT and CDR2 as SNEGSKA (reference sequence). This CDR3 has 11 residues. This chain's CDR3 is CSAGRTGEAFF. Here the CDR3 DNA reads TGCAGTGCTGGACGGACAGGGGAAGCTTTCTTT.

The chain is built from TRBV4-2 and TRBJ2-2, with 8 nucleotides matching TRBD1. The CDR3 covers 15 residues. Trimming cost V 1 base and J 4 bases; bases outside gene matches: 2. Germline V gene data show CDR1 as LGHNA and CDR2 as YNFKEQ. CDR3 in DNA: TGTGCCAGCAGCCAAGGACAGGGGATCACCGGGGAGCTGTTTTTT. This encodes CASSQGQGITGELFF.